The T cell receptor (beta chain) under discussion was sequenced for a study of blood T cell repertoires in COVID-19. Germline CDR1 is SGHNT and CDR2 is YENEEA. This CDR3 has 15 residues. The trim removed 5 bases at V and 2 bases at J, leaving 6 bases unmatched. Some clones are missing from TCRdb's copy, which holds only in-frame ones; the method was immunoSEQ multiplex PCR. The sample shows over 300,000 clones, roughly 89% of them seen only once. The V and J genes are TRBV11-3 and TRBJ2-3; TRBD2 matches at 8 bases. This clonotype was sampled from a man younger than 35 with active or convalescent COVID-19. What was sequenced was peripheral blood. In DNA, the CDR3 is TGTGCCAGCAGCCCCGGGACTAGAGACACAGATACGCAGTATTTT. Protein: CASSPGTRDTDTQYF.